These 8 T cell receptor beta chains share one sample of origin, sequenced in a study of cytomegalovirus exposure and HLA in healthy donors. The PCR made use of 60 Vbeta and 13 Jbeta primers. Using immunoSEQ multiplex PCR, the repertoire was profiled, and TCRdb retains in-frame clones only, with some absent. Of about 94,000 clones in the sample, around three fifths are singletons; the top ten hold roughly 3.9%. The sequenced sample consisted of PBMCs. The receptors were sampled from a young man in good health and CMV-seronegative.

V and J are TRBV29-1 and TRBJ1-1; 7 nucleotides agree with TRBD1. The CDR3 sequence is 12 residues long. Germline V gives CDR1 SQVTM, CDR2 ANQGSEA. V shed 7 bases and J 2 bases; nucleotides not matched to a gene: 4. The CDR3 region is CSARQGNTEAFF. CDR3 DNA sequence: TGCAGCGCTAGACAGGGAAACACTGAAGCTTTCTTT.

The chain carries TRBV6-5 and TRBJ1-1; a weak D match, TRBD1 (5 bases). Germline V gene data show CDR1 as MNHEY and CDR2 as SVGAGI. V shed 6 bases and J shed 4 bases, with 15 bases lying between them. CDR3 length equals 14 residues. CDR3 residues: CASSSARGGTEAFF. CDR3 DNA sequence: TGTGCCAGCAGCTCCGCCCGGGGGGGCACTGAAGCTTTCTTT.

V usage is TRBV28 and J usage is TRBJ1-4; D gene uncertain. The V end lost 3 bases, the J end lost 7 bases, and 15 bases lay between the germline ends. Germline-derived CDR1 and CDR2 are MDHEN and SYDVKM. This CDR3 spans 15 amino acids. The CDR3 region has the DNA TGTGCCAGCAGTTTTTACGGCGGAGAGGGTGAAAAACTGTTTTTT. Its protein is CASSFYGGEGEKLFF.

The chain joins TRBV19 to TRBJ1-2; 7 nucleotides align to TRBD1. V shed 7 bases and J 4 bases; nucleotides not matched to a gene: 15. CDR1 is LNHDA, CDR2 SQIVND, per germline (reference sequence). This CDR3 is 16 amino acids long. This chain's CDR3 is CASTPQGGQLPYGYTF. For the CDR3, the DNA is TGTGCCAGTACCCCCCAGGGGGGACAGCTACCCTATGGCTACACCTTC.

This chain links TRBV2 with TRBJ1-1; D uncertain. Germline CDR1 SNHLY, CDR2 FYNNEI. This CDR3 region has 11 residues. Trimming removed 9 bases from V and 0 bases from J, with 5 bases in between. The CDR3 loop reads CARLVNTEAFF. DNA for the CDR3: TGTGCCAGGTTAGTGAACACTGAAGCTTTCTTT.

The V call is TRBV7-8, the J call TRBJ2-5, with TRBD2 identical over 12 bases. The V gene's germline CDR1 is SGHVS and CDR2 FQNEAQ. CDR3 length: 17 amino acids. J gave up 7 bases and V 1 base, and 10 bases lay outside the gene matches. CDR3 protein: CASSLGPSGGAWPTQYF. CDR3 in DNA: TGTGCCAGCAGCTTAGGGCCTAGCGGGGGGGCCTGGCCGACCCAGTACTTC.

This clone showed up just once. This chain connects TRBV11-3 to TRBJ2-7; 8 bases match TRBD1. The CDR3 runs 14 residues. CDR1 SGHNT and CDR2 YENEEA come from the germline V gene. With 4 bases clipped from V and 0 bases from J, the junction kept 2 bases outside the gene matches. CDR3 nucleotide sequence: TGTGCCAGCAGCTCCGGGACAGGCTCCTACGAGCAGTACTTC. As protein: CASSSGTGSYEQYF.

The chain employs TRBV7-8 and TRBJ1-4; 9 bases align to TRBD1. There are 14 residues in the CDR3. J lost 5 bases, V lost 3 bases, and 1 base had no gene match. Germline V gene sequence: CDR1 SGHVS, CDR2 FQNEAQ. CDR3 sequence: CASSFGTGNEKLFF. Written as DNA, the CDR3 is TGTGCCAGCAGCTTCGGGACAGGGAATGAAAAACTGTTTTTT. Supplemented by reference TRBV7-8 and TRBJ1-4, the full variable domain reads GAGVSQSPRYKVAKRGQDVALRCDPISGHVSLFWYQQALGQGPEFLTYFQNEAQLDKSGLPSDRFFAERPEGSVSTLKIQRTQQEDSAVYLCASSFGTGNEKLFFGSGTQLSVL.